Following are 3 T cell receptor beta chains from one sample sequenced in a study of blood T cell repertoires in COVID-19. Assay: immunoSEQ multiplex PCR; the TCRdb copy retains only in-frame clones and omits some. The sample includes a few hundred thousand clones, 89% of them seen just once. Sequences were obtained from peripheral blood. The receptor set was obtained from a woman in her thirties or forties who had recovered from COVID-19.

This clone was seen only once. The chain carries TRBV9 and TRBJ1-4; 8 bases line up with TRBD1. The CDR3 sequence is 17 residues long. V lost 3 bases, J lost 7 bases, and 14 bases stayed unmatched. CDR1 is SGDLS, CDR2 YYNGEE, per germline. CDR3 in amino acids: CASSGRTGSRLSEKLFF. The CDR3 bases are TGTGCCAGCAGCGGCAGGACAGGGAGCCGATTAAGTGAAAAACTGTTTTTT.

The genes are TRBV11-2 and TRBJ1-6; TRBD1 agrees at 12 bases. The CDR3 spans 16 residues. V trimming: 0 bases; J trimming: 10 bases; junction bases outside the gene matches: 4. Germline CDR1 SGHAT, CDR2 FQNNGV. CDR3 DNA sequence: TGTGCCAGCAGCTTAGAAACGGGACAGGGGGCGTCACCCCTCCACTTT. Translation: CASSLETGQGASPLHF.

The V gene is TRBV6-5, the J gene TRBJ2-5; 14 nucleotides line up with TRBD2. CDR1 and CDR2 from the germline V gene are MNHEY and SVGAGI. Trimming removed 4 bases from V and 3 bases from J; junction bases left unmatched: 1. This CDR3 comprises 15 residues. Here the CDR3 reads CASSSGLAGEETQYF. For the CDR3, the DNA is TGTGCCAGCAGTTCGGGACTAGCGGGAGAAGAGACCCAGTACTTC.